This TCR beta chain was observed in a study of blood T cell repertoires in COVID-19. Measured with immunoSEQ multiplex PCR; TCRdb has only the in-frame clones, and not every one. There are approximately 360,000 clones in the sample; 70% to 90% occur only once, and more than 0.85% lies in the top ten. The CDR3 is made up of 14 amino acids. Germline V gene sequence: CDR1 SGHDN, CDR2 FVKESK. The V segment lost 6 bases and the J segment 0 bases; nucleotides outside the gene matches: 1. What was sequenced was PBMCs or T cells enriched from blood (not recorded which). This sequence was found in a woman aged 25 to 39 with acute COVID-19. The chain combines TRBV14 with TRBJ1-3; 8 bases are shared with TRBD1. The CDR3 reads CASRGTGSGNTIYF. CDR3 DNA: TGTGCCAGCAGAGGGACAGGCTCTGGAAACACCATATATTTT. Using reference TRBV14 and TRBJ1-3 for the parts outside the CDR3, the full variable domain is EAGVTQFPSHSVIEKGQTVTLRCDPISGHDNLYWYRRVMGKEIKFLLHFVKESKQDESGMPNNRFLAERTGGTYSTLKVQPAELEDSGVYFCASRGTGSGNTIYFGEGSWLTVV.